This T cell receptor beta chain was found in a study of blood T cells in healthy people across ages. The use of a sample-barcoded 5' primer and a J-beta primer mix characterized a second PCR of 7 to 11 cycles. MiXCR, applied by TCRdb to the 5' RACE reads, yields one record per CDR3 protein. The repertoire holds around 790,000 distinct CDR3 sequences, with approximately 48% as singletons. Germline CDR1 and CDR2: SGHRS and YFSETQ. V was clipped by 3 bases and J by 7 bases; unmatched bases: 7. The CDR3 totals 15 residues. The sample providers were healthy Caucasian people from Russia, aged about 6 to 90. Isolation per sample recovered at least 6.5 million PBMCs.

The sequencing input was blood. The chain has TRBV5-1 and TRBJ1-6, with TRBD1 matching over 7 bases. The receptor comes from a man aged 55 to 70 in good health. The CDR3 DNA reads as TGCGCCAGCAGCTCGGAAGGGGGCAGGAATTCACCCCTCCACTTT. Translated, it gives CASSSEGGRNSPLHF.